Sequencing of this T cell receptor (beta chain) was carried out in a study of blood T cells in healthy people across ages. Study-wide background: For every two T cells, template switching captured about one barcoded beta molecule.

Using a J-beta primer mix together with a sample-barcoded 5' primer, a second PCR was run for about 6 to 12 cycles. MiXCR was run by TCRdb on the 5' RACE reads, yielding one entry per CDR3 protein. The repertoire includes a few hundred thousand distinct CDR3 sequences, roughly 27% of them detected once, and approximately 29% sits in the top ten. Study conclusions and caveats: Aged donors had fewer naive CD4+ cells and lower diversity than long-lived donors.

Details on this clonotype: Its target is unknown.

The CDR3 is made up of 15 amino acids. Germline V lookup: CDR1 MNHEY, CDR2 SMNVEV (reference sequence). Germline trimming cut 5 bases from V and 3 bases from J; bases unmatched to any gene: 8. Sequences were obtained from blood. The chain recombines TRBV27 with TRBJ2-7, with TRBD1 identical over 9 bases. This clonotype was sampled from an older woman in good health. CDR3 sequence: CASSGAGTGIYEQYF. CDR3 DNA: TGTGCCAGCAGTGGGGCTGGGACAGGGATCTACGAGCAGTACTTC.